Shown below are 8 T cell receptor beta chains from a single sample sequenced in a study of vaccination and CD4 T cells after COVID-19. Oncomine TCR Beta short-read sequencing was applied to DNA from cultured CD4+ T cells. One entry per CDR3 protein results from TCRdb running MiXCR on the PCR reads. There are under 20,000 distinct CDR3 sequences in the sample; approximately 30% occur only once, and about 15% lies in the top ten. No cognate antigen is known for these TCRs. Treatment: roughly 10-day PBMC culture with coronavirus spike peptide pools or control peptides (ViraFEST assay). The sequenced sample consisted of cultured CD4+ T cells from blood. All receptors derive from a human donor with COVID-19.

J is TRBJ1-1 and V is TRBV7-2; a possible D gene is TRBD1 (6 bases). The CDR3 runs to 14 residues. The germline gives CDR1 SGHTA, CDR2 FQGNSA. V shed 3 bases and J shed 5 bases, with 13 bases lying between them. CDR3 amino acids: CASSFGRGRTEAFF. Written as DNA, the CDR3 is TGTGCCAGCAGCTTTGGCAGGGGCAGGACTGAAGCTTTCTTT. The variable domain in full, completed from reference TRBV7-2 and TRBJ1-1, reads GAGVSQSPSNKVTEKGKDVELRCDPISGHTALYWYRQSLGQGLEFLIYFQGNSAPDKSGLPSDRFSAERTGGSVSTLTIQRTQQEDSAVYLCASSFGRGRTEAFFGQGTRLTVV.

V and J are TRBV6-2 or TRBV6-3 and TRBJ1-1, with D unclear. Trimming left V 0 bases short and J 5 bases short, with 4 bases between. Germline lookup yields CDR1 MNHEY and CDR2 SVGEGT. There are 12 residues in the CDR3. This chain's CDR3 is CASSYSDTEAFF. CDR3 DNA sequence: TGTGCCAGCAGTTACTCGGATACTGAAGCTTTCTTT.

This chain connects TRBV20-1 to TRBJ2-2; D gene unclear. Germline V CDR1 and CDR2: DFQATT, SNEGSKA (reference sequence). CDR3 size: 14 residues. Trimming left V 6 bases short and J 5 bases short, with 16 bases between. The CDR3 spells CSATRPGATGELFF. The CDR3 DNA follows: TGCAGTGCAACAAGGCCCGGAGCTACCGGGGAGCTGTTTTTT.

As DNA, the CDR3 is TGTGCCAGCAGTTCGGACGGAGCCAACTATGGCTACACCTTC. As protein: CASSSDGANYGYTF. The gene calls are TRBV6-5 and TRBJ1-2; D not certain. The CDR3 is 14 amino acids. V lost 4 bases and J lost 2, with 11 bases in between. Germline V gene sequence: CDR1 MNHEY, CDR2 SVGAGI.

The gene calls are TRBV5-1 and TRBJ2-2; the D is unclear. Trimming cost V 4 bases and J 2 bases, with 9 bases left between them. Germline V CDR1 and CDR2: SGHRS, YFSETQ. This CDR3 comprises 14 residues. The CDR3 coding sequence is TGCGCCAGCAGCAATCCGGTCAACACCGGGGAGCTGTTTTTT. It codes for CASSNPVNTGELFF.

The chain employs TRBV6-5 and TRBJ1-6; D gene unclear. V was shortened by 2 bases and J by 7 bases, with 9 bases between the two germline ends. This CDR3 has 14 residues. Looked up from germline, CDR1 is MNHEY and CDR2 is SVGAGI. CDR3 sequence (DNA): TGTGCCAGCAGTTACGGGGTTAGCAATTCACCCCTCCACTTT. Amino acids: CASSYGVSNSPLHF.

This clonotype appeared a few times. The chain uses TRBV20-1 and TRBJ1-2; no definite D call. Between the trimmed V and J ends, which lost 5 bases and 4 bases, there was a span of 8 bases. Looked up from germline, CDR1 is DFQATT and CDR2 is SNEGSKA (reference sequence). CDR3 size: 11 residues. CDR3 sequence: CSASEGYGYTF. CDR3 bases: TGCAGTGCTTCAGAGGGCTATGGCTACACCTTC.

This chain links TRBV30 with TRBJ1-4; D is ambiguous. Trimming stripped 2 bases from V and 0 bases from J, with 7 bases between. The CDR3 has 14 amino acids. Germline CDR1 reads GTSNPN; CDR2 reads SVGIG (reference sequence). The CDR3 reads CAWSRLPTNEKLFF. CDR3 sequence (DNA): TGTGCCTGGAGTCGGCTCCCAACTAATGAAAAACTGTTTTTT.